Reported below is one T cell receptor beta chain. Antigen unknown. J gave up 4 bases and V 10 bases, and 15 bases lay outside the gene matches. CDR3 length: 18 residues. CDR1 is ENHRY and CDR2 is SYGVKD in the germline V gene. The data are from a study of cytomegalovirus exposure and HLA in healthy donors. Findings and caveats of the study: About 87% or about 30% of the time was how often most TCR beta V segments were productive, according to an earlier analysis. Common viral pathogens were later found to be apparently linked to several of the most significant clusters. With DRB1 most and HLA-C fewest, TCR association rates differed between HLA loci in a later analysis. Highly shared sequence variants in one cluster were likely a sequencing artifact.

The PCR was carried out with 60 Vbeta primers and 13 Jbeta primers. Assay: immunoSEQ multiplex PCR; the TCRdb copy retains only in-frame clones and omits some. The sample has around 130,000 clones, about 81% seen once. Sequencing was performed on PBMCs. V and J are TRBV10-3 and TRBJ2-1; 14 nucleotides align to TRBD2. The sequence was collected from a woman aged 40 to 49 in good health and CMV-seropositive. The CDR3 DNA sequence: TGTGCCACCCGACTAGCGGGGGGGCCTTCCGTACAGTACAATGAGCAGTTCTTC. Translating gives CATRLAGGPSVQYNEQFF.